Sequencing of this TCR beta chain was carried out in a study of T cell responses to AZD1222 COVID-19 vaccine. Some clones are missing from TCRdb's copy, which holds only in-frame ones; the method was immunoSEQ multiplex PCR. The table includes about 180,000 clones, over 85% detected once. The study, taken as a whole, reports: Distributed over spike, vaccine-associated CD4 TCRs predominated at 160-218 and 743-854.

On this clone: Its antigen is unidentified.

Germline CDR1 is LNHNV and CDR2 is YYDKDF (reference sequence). The CDR3 is 15 residues long. Trimming pared 5 bases from V and 0 bases from J, leaving 10 bases between. The receptor's source is an adult in good health. This specimen consisted of peripheral blood, obtained on day 0 of AZD1222 vaccination. The rearrangement links TRBV15 to TRBJ2-2; maybe TRBD2 (5 bases). CDR3 DNA sequence: TGTGCCACCAGCGGGGAGCGGACGAACACCGGGGAGCTGTTTTTT. Encoded protein: CATSGERTNTGELFF.